This TCR beta chain was identified during a study of blood T cells in healthy people across ages. Only a few counts were recorded for this clonotype. The CDR3 length is 14 residues. The V and J ends lost 4 bases and 3 bases, in that order; junction bases with no gene match: 5. It was with a sample-barcoded 5' primer and a J-beta primer mix that a second PCR of about 7 to 12 cycles was run. TCRdb redid the calling of the 5' RACE reads with MiXCR, one entry per CDR3 protein. There are about 720,000 distinct CDR3 sequences in the sample; approximately 25% occur only once, and approximately 4% lies in the top ten. Another study also made use of these data, one on T cells of mothers and their children. That source reports: Pairs that are related and pairs that are unrelated have TCR recombination output shaped similarly by thymic selection.

V gene TRBV12-3 or TRBV12-4 combines with J gene TRBJ1-1; TRBD1 aligns across 7 bases. This TCR was recovered from a boy under 18 in good health. Sequencing was performed on blood. The CDR3 protein is CASSSQGEYTEAFF. The DNA of the CDR3 is TGTGCCAGCAGTTCCCAGGGGGAATACACTGAAGCTTTCTTT.